This T cell receptor beta chain was captured by sequencing in a study of cytomegalovirus exposure and HLA in healthy donors. TCRdb's copy holds only in-frame clones and misses some; the assay was immunoSEQ multiplex PCR. This table holds about 250,000 clones, about 90% found once. There are 15 residues in the CDR3. V gave up 1 base and J gave up 3 bases, with 13 bases separating them. Germline V gene sequence: CDR1 SGHTA, CDR2 FQGNSA. The receptor's source is a man between 18 and 35 years old in good health and CMV-seropositive. The chain is built from TRBV7-2 and TRBJ2-7; the D call may be TRBD1 or TRBD2 (5 bases each). The sequencing sample was made of PBMCs. DNA for the CDR3: TGTGCCAGCAGCTTAGATCCGGGACCCATCTACGAGCAGTACTTC. Amino acid sequence: CASSLDPGPIYEQYF.